This passage covers 12 T cell receptor beta chains from one sample sequenced in a study of early T cells in non-severe SARS-CoV-2 infection. TCRdb re-called the 5' RACE reads through MiXCR, storing one row per CDR3 protein. The top ten hold approximately 5.5% of the sample, which has tens of thousands of distinct CDR3 sequences, about 12% seen once. The sequenced sample was whole blood. The receptors were gathered from an adult who was a healthcare worker with PCR-confirmed SARS-CoV-2 infection or an uninfected control (not recorded which).

This clonotype was found a few times. The chain couples TRBV29-1 to TRBJ1-1, with TRBD1 matching over 7 bases. The CDR3 is 11 residues long. V was clipped by 6 bases and J by 6 bases; unmatched bases: 4. Per the germline V gene, CDR1 is SQVTM and CDR2 is ANQGSEA. The CDR3 sequence is CSVRTGPEAFF. CDR3 coding DNA: TGCAGCGTGCGGACAGGCCCTGAAGCTTTCTTT.

This clonotype was seen a few times. The J gene is TRBJ2-1, the V gene TRBV7-2; 9 bases fit TRBD1. The germline CDR1 and CDR2 sequences are SGHTA and FQGNSA. The CDR3 contains 17 residues. Trimming removed 0 bases from V and 7 bases from J; junction bases left unmatched: 10. The chain's CDR3 is CASSLAPQGAWLNEQFF. CDR3 bases: TGTGCCAGCAGCTTAGCCCCACAGGGGGCCTGGTTGAATGAGCAGTTCTTC.

This chain uses TRBV28 with TRBJ2-1, with TRBD2 identical over 7 bases. Germline CDR1 and CDR2: MDHEN and SYDVKM. V was pared by 3 bases and J by 1 base, with 3 bases of the junction left unmatched. The CDR3 runs to 15 residues. The CDR3 coding sequence is TGTGCCAGCAGTTTTGGCGGGGGTTCCTACAATGAGCAGTTCTTC. Its protein product is CASSFGGGSYNEQFF. The variable domain in full, completed from reference TRBV28 and TRBJ2-1, reads DVKVTQSSRYLVKRTGEKVFLECVQDMDHENMFWYRQDPGLGLRLIYFSYDVKMKEKGDIPEGYSVSREKKERFSLILESASTNQTSMYLCASSFGGGSYNEQFFGPGTRLTVL.

This clonotype appeared a few times. The CDR3 reads CASSEFEGQGLGDTQYF. The CDR3 DNA reads as TGTGCCAGCAGTGAATTTGAGGGACAGGGATTAGGAGATACGCAGTATTTT. The V gene is TRBV25-1, the J gene TRBJ2-3, with 9 positions matching TRBD1. Trimming removed 1 base from V and 5 bases from J; junction bases left unmatched: 10. Germline CDR1 MGHDK, CDR2 SYGVNS. This CDR3 is 17 amino acids long.

This clonotype has only a few counts. This chain uses TRBV7-8 with TRBJ2-2, with TRBD2 matching 7 bases. With V trimmed by 1 base and J by 5 bases, 7 bases remained unmatched. This CDR3 region has 16 residues. CDR1 and CDR2 from the germline V gene are SGHVS and FQNEAQ. The CDR3 loop reads CASSLGPQGLTGELFF. Here the CDR3 DNA reads TGTGCCAGCAGCTTAGGGCCCCAGGGACTAACCGGGGAGCTGTTTTTT.

This clonotype has ten or more counts. This chain links TRBV7-8 with TRBJ2-1; 9 positions match TRBD1. Germline lookup yields CDR1 SGHVS and CDR2 FQNEAQ. CDR3 size: 17 residues. Losses at the gene ends were 3 bases for V and 8 bases for J; bases not matched to a gene: 14. CDR3 nucleotides: TGTGCCAGCAGCTTTAAGCGGGGAGGGACAGGGTACGATGAGCAGTTCTTC. Protein sequence: CASSFKRGGTGYDEQFF.

About this clonotype: Germline is not matched at one junction end, which may reflect a read error. The rearrangement uses TRBV7-7 and TRBJ2-2, with TRBD2 matching over 11 bases. Germline lookup yields CDR1 SSHAT and CDR2 FNYEAQ (reference sequence). CDR3 length equals 16 residues. CDR3 sequence (DNA): TGTGCTAGCAGCCCAGCAACTAGCGGGAGTTCCGGGGAGCTGTTTTTT. Its protein is CASSPATSGSSGELFF.

This clonotype was counted a few times. The V gene is TRBV15, the J gene TRBJ2-1; D is uncertain. Trimming shortened V by 2 bases and J by 9 bases, and 8 bases separated the two germline ends. This CDR3 spans 12 amino acids. The V gene's germline CDR1 is LNHNV and CDR2 YYDKDF (reference sequence). The CDR3 sequence: CATSRSTGEQFF. CDR3 nucleotides: TGTGCCACCAGCAGATCGACCGGTGAGCAGTTCTTC.

There are many counts of this clonotype. The CDR3 loop is CSAIDRVGNQPQHF. The CDR3 DNA is TGCAGTGCTATTGACCGTGTCGGCAATCAGCCCCAGCATTTT. The chain recombines TRBV20-1 with TRBJ1-5; D is ambiguous. CDR1 is DFQATT, CDR2 SNEGSKA, per germline (reference sequence). V dropped 4 bases and J dropped 2 bases, with 12 bases sitting between them. This CDR3 has 14 amino acids.

This clonotype was detected only a few times. This rearrangement joins TRBV5-1 to TRBJ2-1; D might be TRBD2 (5 bases). The CDR3 totals 13 residues. Germline V gene lookup returns CDR1 SGHRS and CDR2 YFSETQ. Trimming stripped 4 bases from V and 14 bases from J, with 19 bases between. This chain's CDR3 is CASSPAPAEEKFF. The CDR3 DNA follows: TGCGCCAGCAGCCCGGCCCCCGCGGAGGAAAAGTTCTTC.

The V gene is TRBV4-1, the J gene TRBJ1-4; D is uncertain. The CDR3 totals 15 residues. Per germline, CDR1 MGHRA and CDR2 YSYEKL. With 0 bases removed from V and 7 bases from J, the gap between germline ends came to 12 bases. DNA of the CDR3: TGCGCCAGCAGCCAAGAAAGAAATCGTGGTGAAAAACTGTTTTTT. Protein product: CASSQERNRGEKLFF.

This clonotype has only a few counts. The genes are TRBV24-1 and TRBJ2-7, with 7 bases matching TRBD2. This CDR3 is 13 amino acids long. V shed 3 bases, J shed 2 bases, and the junction held 0 bases outside the gene matches. Germline V lookup: CDR1 KGHDR, CDR2 SFDVKD. CDR3 amino acids: CATSDGGAYEQYF. CDR3 bases: TGTGCCACCAGTGATGGGGGGGCCTACGAGCAGTACTTC.